This section outlines one TCR beta chain sequence together with its context. Its matching antigen is unknown. V was pared by 7 bases and J by 3 bases, with 16 bases between. The CDR3 runs 14 residues. The data derive from a study of T cell repertoires in cytomegalovirus infection. Study-level information: CMV epitopes, recently identified HLA-C-restricted and well-studied HLA-B-restricted, were used. Indications of both CMV infection and matching HLA type were provided by public TCR beta signatures.

General observations from the study: Totalled public TCR beta family frequency picked out people who carried CMV plus the relevant HLA.

One entry per CDR3 protein results from TCRdb running MiXCR on the reads. In the table there are around 78,000 distinct CDR3 sequences, 35% to 50% of which are singletons. The V gene is TRBV12-3 or TRBV12-4, the J gene TRBJ2-7; D might be TRBD2 (6 bases). This receptor was identified in a human donor in good health (CMV status not recorded). Some clones in this sample may be carry-over from other donors' samples. Here the sequenced sample was CD8+ T cells from cultured PBMCs, taken from culture after CMV antigen stimulation. The CDR3 region is CASTPGLFYYEQYF. CDR3 coding DNA: TGTGCCAGCACCCCGGGACTCTTTTACTACGAGCAGTACTTC.